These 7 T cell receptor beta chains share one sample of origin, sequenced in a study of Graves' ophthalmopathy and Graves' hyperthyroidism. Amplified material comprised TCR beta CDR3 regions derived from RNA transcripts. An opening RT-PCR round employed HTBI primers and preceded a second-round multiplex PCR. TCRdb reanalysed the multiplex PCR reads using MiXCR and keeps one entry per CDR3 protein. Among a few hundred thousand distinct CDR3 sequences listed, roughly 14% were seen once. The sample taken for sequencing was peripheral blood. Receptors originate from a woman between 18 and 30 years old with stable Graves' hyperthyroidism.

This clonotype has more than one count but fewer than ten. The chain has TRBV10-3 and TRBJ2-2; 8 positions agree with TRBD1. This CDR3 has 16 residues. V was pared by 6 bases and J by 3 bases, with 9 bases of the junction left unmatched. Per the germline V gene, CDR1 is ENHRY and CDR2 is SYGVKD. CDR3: CAISPQGAEDTGELFF. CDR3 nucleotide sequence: TGTGCCATCAGCCCCCAGGGGGCCGAGGACACCGGGGAGCTGTTTTTT.

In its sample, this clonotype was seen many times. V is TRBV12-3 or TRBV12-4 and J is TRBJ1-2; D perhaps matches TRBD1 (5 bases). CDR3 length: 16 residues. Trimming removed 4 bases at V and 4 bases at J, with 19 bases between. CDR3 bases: TGTGCCAGCAGTTATAGGGGTTCCCAGGGAGGCTATGGCTACACCTTC. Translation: CASSYRGSQGGYGYTF.

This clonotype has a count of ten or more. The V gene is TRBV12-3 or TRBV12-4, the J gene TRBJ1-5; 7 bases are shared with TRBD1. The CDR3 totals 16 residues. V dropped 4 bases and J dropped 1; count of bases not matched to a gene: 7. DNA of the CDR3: TGTGCCAGCAGTTCCTCCGGGACAGTAAGCAATCAGCCCCAGCATTTT. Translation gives CASSSSGTVSNQPQHF.

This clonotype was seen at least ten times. The CDR3 sequence: CSARERLSHLGDSPLHF. The CDR3 DNA sequence: TGCAGTGCTAGGGAGAGGCTCTCCCACTTAGGGGATTCACCCCTCCACTTT. V gene TRBV20-1 combines with J gene TRBJ1-6, with a weak D call TRBD1 (5 bases). The V and J ends lost 3 bases and 8 bases respectively, with 23 bases between them. CDR3 length: 17 residues. Per the germline V gene, CDR1 is DFQATT and CDR2 is SNEGSKA (reference sequence).

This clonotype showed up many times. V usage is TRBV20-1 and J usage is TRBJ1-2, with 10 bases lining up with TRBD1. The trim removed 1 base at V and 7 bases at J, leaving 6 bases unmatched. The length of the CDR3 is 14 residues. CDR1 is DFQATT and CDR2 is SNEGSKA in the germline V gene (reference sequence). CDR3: CSARAGTGAGGYTF. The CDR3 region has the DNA TGCAGTGCTAGAGCGGGGACAGGGGCGGGTGGCTACACCTTC.

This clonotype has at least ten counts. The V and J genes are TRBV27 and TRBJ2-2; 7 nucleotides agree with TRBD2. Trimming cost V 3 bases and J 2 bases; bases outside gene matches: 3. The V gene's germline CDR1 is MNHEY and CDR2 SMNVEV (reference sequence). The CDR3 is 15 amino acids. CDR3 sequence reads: CASSLAGVNTGELFF. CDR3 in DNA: TGTGCCAGCAGTTTGGCGGGGGTTAACACCGGGGAGCTGTTTTTT.

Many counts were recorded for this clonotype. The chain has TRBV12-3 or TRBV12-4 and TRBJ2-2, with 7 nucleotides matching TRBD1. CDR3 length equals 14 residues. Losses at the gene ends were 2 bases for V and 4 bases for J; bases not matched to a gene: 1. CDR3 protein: CASSLYRGTGELFF. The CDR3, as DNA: TGTGCCAGCAGTTTATACAGGGGCACCGGGGAGCTGTTTTTT.